In this sample, the clone carrying this TCR beta chain turned up once. Its specificity is unknown. This sample stems from a study of T cell clonotyping in hematopoietic cell transplantation. General study results and limits: No sorting was done, leaving CD4 and CD8 contributions mixed. Higher Inverse Simpson Index values in graft donor and pretransplant recipient predicted broader posttransplant TCR diversity. After transplant, recipient diversity fell while pathologically expanded clonotypes grew through day 180.

Libraries were prepared by immunoSEQ multiplex PCR; TCRdb keeps only in-frame clonotypes and omits some of them. This sample carries 5,900 or so clones, around nine tenths of them seen once, and the ten largest clones take around 8.1%. There are 14 residues in the CDR3. The germline V and J ends were trimmed by 4 bases and 0 bases, with 10 bases remaining between them. Germline values: CDR1 MNHNS, CDR2 SASEGT. This chain uses TRBV6-1 with TRBJ2-7; D may be TRBD1 (5 bases). This TCR was recovered from a male patient aged 40-55 years who had an allogeneic stem cell transplant from an unrelated donor, so the T cells may come from the graft donor. Some clones in this sample may be carry-over from other donors' samples. The sample here was peripheral blood mononuclear cells, taken 100 days after allogeneic stem cell transplant. CDR3 nucleotide sequence: TGTGCCAGCAGTGCCCAGGGCATCTCCTACGAGCAGTACTTC. Amino acid sequence: CASSAQGISYEQYF.